Below, 18 T cell receptor beta chains from the same sample are listed, as sequenced in a study of T cells in Graves' hyperthyroidism and ophthalmopathy. Amplification targeted TCR beta CDR3 regions from RNA transcripts. The HTBI set primed first-round TCR CDR3 RT-PCR. TCRdb independently ran MiXCR on the multiplex PCR reads; one entry per CDR3 protein. The sample contains about 600,000 distinct CDR3 sequences, roughly a sixth of which appear only once. Sequencing input: blood. These receptors were obtained from a woman aged 40 to 50 with Graves' ophthalmopathy.

This clonotype was counted a few times. The chain couples TRBV12-3 or TRBV12-4 to TRBJ1-3; tentative D call: TRBD1 (5 bases). This CDR3 contains 15 residues. Trimming left V 5 bases short and J 3 bases short, with 14 bases between. CDR3 sequence (DNA): TGTGCCAGCAGTCCAGGGAGTATATATGGAAACACCATATATTTT. This sequence encodes CASSPGSIYGNTIYF.

There are many counts of this clonotype. V is TRBV30 and J is TRBJ2-5; unclear D gene. Germline assignment: CDR1 GTSNPN and CDR2 SVGIG (reference sequence). V was clipped by 3 bases and J by 5 bases, with 19 bases between them. The length of the CDR3 is 15 residues. CDR3 protein: CAWSPPHLYGETQYF. For the CDR3, the DNA is TGTGCCTGGAGCCCGCCCCACCTCTACGGGGAGACCCAGTACTTC.

As concerns this clonotype: A much larger clone sits a single nucleotide away, making a read error possible. This rearrangement joins TRBV6-1 to TRBJ2-5; D is unclear. V was cut by 6 bases and J by 5 bases, with 7 bases left in between. CDR3 size: 11 residues. From germline, CDR1 is MNHNS and CDR2 SASEGT. The CDR3 sequence: CASRELETQYF. CDR3 DNA sequence: TGTGCCAGCAGGGAACTGGAGACCCAGTACTTC.

A note on this clonotype: One junction end does not reproduce the germline sequence, and a read error may be involved. The V and J genes are TRBV2 and TRBJ1-5; a weak D match, TRBD1 (6 bases). This CDR3 region has 14 residues. Germline V lookup: CDR1 SNHLY, CDR2 FYNNEI. This CDR3 reads CASSELQGNQPQRF. In nucleotides, the CDR3 is TGTGCCAGCAGTGAACTACAGGGCAATCAGCCCCAGCGTTTT.

This clonotype was seen only a few times. The rearrangement uses TRBV12-3 or TRBV12-4 and TRBJ2-1; unclear D gene. The CDR3 length is 11 residues. Deletions cut 7 bases from V and 4 bases from J, with 5 bases between. The CDR3: CASTKYNEQFF. The CDR3 region has the DNA TGTGCCAGCACAAAATACAATGAGCAGTTCTTC.

This clonotype has at least ten counts. The J gene is TRBJ2-7, the V gene TRBV7-9; maybe TRBD1 (6 bases). The CDR3 spans 15 residues. With 5 bases removed from V and 3 bases from J, the gap between germline ends came to 17 bases. Germline CDR1 and CDR2: SEHNR and FQNEAQ (reference sequence). The CDR3 DNA reads TGTGCCAGCAGCCCCCCTGGGGCAGGGGACTACGAGCAGTACTTC. Translated: CASSPPGAGDYEQYF.

The chain carries TRBV29-1 and TRBJ1-1; 7 nucleotides match TRBD1. The CDR3 has 13 residues. Per germline, CDR1 SQVTM and CDR2 ANQGSEA. V lost 3 bases and J lost 4; bases outside the gene matches: 5. DNA for the CDR3: TGCAGCGTTGAGCAGGGGGGGGGCACTGAAGCTTTCTTT. This encodes CSVEQGGGTEAFF.

This clonotype was observed at least ten times. This chain uses TRBV2 with TRBJ2-1; 9 nucleotides line up with TRBD2. The CDR3 runs to 14 residues. CDR1 is SNHLY, CDR2 FYNNEI, per germline. J gave up 8 bases and V 6 bases, and 8 bases lay outside the gene matches. CDR3 sequence reads: CASRGGGAFHEQFF. DNA of the CDR3: TGTGCCAGCAGAGGCGGGGGGGCCTTCCATGAGCAGTTCTTC.

At least ten counts were recorded for this clonotype. The CDR3 loop is CASSLVPTSGDSSYEQYF. The CDR3 DNA sequence: TGTGCCAGCAGCTTAGTGCCGACTAGCGGGGATAGCTCCTACGAGCAGTACTTC. This sequence joins TRBV7-9 and TRBJ2-7; 11 nucleotides match TRBD2. V was pared by 1 base and J by 0 bases, with 8 bases of the junction left unmatched. Germline V gives CDR1 SEHNR, CDR2 FQNEAQ (reference sequence). The CDR3 has 18 amino acids. The full variable domain, completed using reference TRBV7-9 and TRBJ2-7, is DTGVSQNPRHKITKRGQNVTFRCDPISEHNRLYWYRQTLGQGPEFLTYFQNEAQLEKSRLLSDRFSAERPKGSFSTLEIQRTEQGDSAMYLCASSLVPTSGDSSYEQYFGPGTRLTVT.

This clonotype has more than one count but fewer than ten. This sequence joins TRBV4-1 and TRBJ2-7, with D perhaps matching TRBD2 (5 bases). This CDR3 contains 16 residues. The V gene lost 0 bases and the J gene lost 2 bases, with 14 bases spanning the gap. CDR1 is MGHRA, CDR2 YSYEKL, per germline. The CDR3 DNA sequence: TGCGCCAGCAGCCAAGATCTGCGCGGGTTTACCTACGAGCAGTACTTC. Protein sequence: CASSQDLRGFTYEQYF.

At least ten counts were recorded for this clonotype. The chain carries TRBV7-3 and TRBJ2-1; a possible D gene is TRBD2 (7 bases). From germline, CDR1 is SGHTA and CDR2 FQGTGA. With 4 bases removed from V and 7 bases from J, the gap between germline ends came to 23 bases. CDR3 size: 17 residues. CDR3 bases: TGTGCCAGCAGCTCTCAACCGAGGGGGAGGGGCGGAAATGAGCAGTTCTTC. This translates into CASSSQPRGRGGNEQFF.

This clonotype has at least ten counts. The chain is built from TRBV5-1 and TRBJ1-4; a weak D match, TRBD1 (5 bases). V was clipped by 4 bases and J by 8 bases, with 21 bases between them. CDR1 is SGHRS, CDR2 YFSETQ, per germline. CDR3 length: 16 residues. CDR3 DNA sequence: TGCGCCAGCAGCCGAACCGGCCGGGACCCCGGGGAAAAACTGTTTTTT. Its protein is CASSRTGRDPGEKLFF.

The V gene is TRBV24-1, the J gene TRBJ2-5, with D maybe TRBD1 (6 bases). Deletions cut 4 bases from V and 1 base from J, with 9 bases between. CDR3 size: 14 residues. The V gene's germline CDR1 is KGHDR and CDR2 SFDVKD. As DNA, the CDR3 is TGTGCCACCAGTGACCCGACAGGCCAAGAGACCCAGTACTTC. Translating it yields CATSDPTGQETQYF.

This clonotype was seen a few times. A single base separates this from a much larger clone, so it may be a read error. V usage is TRBV28 and J usage is TRBJ1-1; TRBD1 agrees at 7 bases. The V gene end was trimmed by 6 bases and the J gene end by 12 bases; junction bases not matched to a gene: 16. The CDR3 consists of 14 residues. Germline CDR1 and CDR2: MDHEN and SYDVKM. CDR3 amino acids: CASRSTGTAIETFF. The CDR3, as DNA: TGTGCCAGCAGATCAACCGGGACAGCTATAGAAACTTTCTTT. The full variable domain, completed using reference TRBV28 and TRBJ1-1, is DVKVTQSSRYLVKRTGEKVFLECVQDMDHENMFWYRQDPGLGLRLIYFSYDVKMKEKGDIPEGYSVSREKKERFSLILESASTNQTSMYLCASRSTGTAIETFFGQGTRLTVV.

This clonotype was found many times. The chain joins TRBV5-1 to TRBJ2-7; D remains unclear. The CDR3 is 14 amino acids. Trimming took off 0 bases at V and 3 bases at J, with 10 bases between the two ends. CDR1 and CDR2 (germline): SGHRS, YFSETQ. The CDR3 DNA reads TGCGCCAGCAGCTTGGACGGTTTCTACTACGAGCAGTACTTC. The encoded protein is CASSLDGFYYEQYF.

This clonotype was counted many times. The chain uses TRBV30 and TRBJ2-1; D may be TRBD2 (7 bases). The germline V gene has CDR1 GTSNPN and CDR2 SVGIG (reference sequence). The CDR3 has 14 residues. V was shortened by 1 base and J by 2 bases, with 9 bases between the two germline ends. The CDR3 here is CAWSEGGAYNEQFF. CDR3 coding DNA: TGTGCCTGGAGTGAAGGGGGGGCCTACAATGAGCAGTTCTTC.

The rearrangement uses TRBV6-1 and TRBJ1-1; no firm D call. V shed 5 bases and J shed 1 base, with 11 bases lying between them. The germline V gene has CDR1 MNHNS and CDR2 SASEGT. The CDR3 runs 14 residues. Here the CDR3 reads CASSQTHRNTEAFF. CDR3 in DNA: TGTGCCAGCAGTCAAACCCATAGGAACACTGAAGCTTTCTTT.

This clonotype came up many times. CDR3 nucleotide sequence: TGCAGTGCTACCCGACAGGGGGTAACCTACGAGCAGTACTTC. Translating it yields CSATRQGVTYEQYF. The V and J genes are TRBV20-1 and TRBJ2-7; 9 bases align to TRBD1. The CDR3 covers 14 residues. Trimming at V came to 4 bases and at J to 2 bases, leaving 6 bases not matched to a gene. The germline CDR1 and CDR2 sequences are DFQATT and SNEGSKA (reference sequence).